This TCR beta chain was recovered during a study of cytomegalovirus exposure and HLA in healthy donors (dated by TCRdb to 2017 to 2019). The study in broad terms: According to a later analysis, one platform produced both the roughly 120 validation repertoires and the approximately 670 repertoires of the first cohort. The study aimed to test whether cataloging public T cell receptors could reveal signatures of past pathogen exposure. A separate validation cohort of roughly 130 different subjects was used in addition to the roughly 700-subject first cohort. To predict cytomegalovirus infection status, the study combined high-throughput TCR immunosequencing, statistical association of individual TCRs with disease status, and machine learning.

The library relied on the immunoSEQ multiplex PCR assay. On the authors' methods: To diagnose cytomegalovirus status from the catalog of TCR beta chain sequences, a statistical classification framework was built. The table was pulled from immuneACCESS by TCRdb, which kept in-frame rearrangements only. Such tables lose some clones; where checked, under half of the loss comes from unresolved V genes, and the rest has no known cause. Clone size and the V and J calls come from that table; the DNA yielded D and trimming. This sample has more than 300,000 clones in its table, and 86% of those were observed once. Under 0.9% of the sample lies in the top ten. Separate from the approximately 670-subject first cohort, the validation cohort of 90 to 150 subjects was the group to which the donors belonged. This clone was counted a single time. The target of this receptor is not known. Nothing much larger sits one base from this clone, and base qualities are not available.

General conclusions and limits of the study: A total of 150 to 200 TCR beta chains were listed by the study as associated with cytomegalovirus. It was suggested by the authors that the approach could potentially be generalized to other disease states and immunological phenotypes. Most TCR sequences were seen in very few donors, while some public TCRs were found in many individuals. The classifier was reported to diagnose cytomegalovirus status with high specificity and sensitivity in both the original and validation cohorts. In vitro tests confirmed that three of the cytomegalovirus-associated TCR beta chains recognize cytomegalovirus antigens. A later analysis lacked HLA typing for the validation cohort, so it scored co-occurrence in that cohort across all 110 or so repertoires. In a later analysis, TCRs clustered in the first cohort were found to also tend to co-occur in the roughly 110 validation repertoires, with approximately 94% of cluster scores above 0.

What was sequenced was PBMCs. This TCR came from a woman between 18 and 30 years old in good health and CMV-seronegative.

The CDR3 corresponds to CASSDGGREGLTDTQYF. DNA sequence: TGTGCCAGCAGCGATGGGGGCCGGGAGGGGCTTACAGATACGCAGTATTTT. The chain links TRBV21-1 with TRBJ2-3; whether TRBD2, the table's D call, matches the DNA was not checked. TRBV21-1 is a pseudogene locus. The cysteine opens and the phenylalanine closes a CDR3 of 17 amino acids. The retained sequence is limited to the CDR3, 51 bases, with the frame set at the first base.